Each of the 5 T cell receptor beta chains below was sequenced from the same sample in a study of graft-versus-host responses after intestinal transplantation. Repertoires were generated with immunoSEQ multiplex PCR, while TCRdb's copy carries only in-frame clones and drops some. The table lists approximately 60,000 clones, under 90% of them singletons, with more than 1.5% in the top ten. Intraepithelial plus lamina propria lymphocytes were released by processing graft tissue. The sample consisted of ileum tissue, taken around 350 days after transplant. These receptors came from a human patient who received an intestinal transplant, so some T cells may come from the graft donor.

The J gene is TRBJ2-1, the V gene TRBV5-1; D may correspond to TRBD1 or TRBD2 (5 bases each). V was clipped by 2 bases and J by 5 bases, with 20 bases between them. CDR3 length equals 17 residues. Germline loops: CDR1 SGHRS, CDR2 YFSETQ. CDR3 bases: TGCGCCAGCAGCTTCCCAGGGTGGGAGAAAAAGGACAATGAGCAGTTCTTC. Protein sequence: CASSFPGWEKKDNEQFF.

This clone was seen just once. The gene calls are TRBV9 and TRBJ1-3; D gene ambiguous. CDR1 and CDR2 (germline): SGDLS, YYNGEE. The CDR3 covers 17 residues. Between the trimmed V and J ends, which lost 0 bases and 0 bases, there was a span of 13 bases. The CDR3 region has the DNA TGTGCCAGCAGCGTAGATTTTGGCGGCCTCTCTGGAAACACCATATATTTT. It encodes CASSVDFGGLSGNTIYF. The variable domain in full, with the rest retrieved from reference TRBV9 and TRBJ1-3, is DSGVTQTPKHLITATGQRVTLRCSPRSGDLSVYWYQQSLDQGLQFLIQYYNGEERAKGNILERFSAQQFPDLHSELNLSSLELGDSALYFCASSVDFGGLSGNTIYFGEGSWLTVV.

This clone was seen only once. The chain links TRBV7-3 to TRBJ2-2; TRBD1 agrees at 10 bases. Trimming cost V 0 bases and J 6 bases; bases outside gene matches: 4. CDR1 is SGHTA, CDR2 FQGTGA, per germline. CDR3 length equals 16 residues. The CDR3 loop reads CASSLTSGTGAGELFF. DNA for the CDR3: TGTGCCAGCAGCTTAACGTCTGGGACAGGGGCCGGGGAGCTGTTTTTT. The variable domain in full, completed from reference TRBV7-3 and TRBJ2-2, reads GAGVSQTPSNKVTEKGKYVELRCDPISGHTALYWYRQSLGQGPEFLIYFQGTGAADDSGLPNDRFFAVRPEGSVSTLKIQRTERGDSAVYLCASSLTSGTGAGELFFGEGSRLTVL.

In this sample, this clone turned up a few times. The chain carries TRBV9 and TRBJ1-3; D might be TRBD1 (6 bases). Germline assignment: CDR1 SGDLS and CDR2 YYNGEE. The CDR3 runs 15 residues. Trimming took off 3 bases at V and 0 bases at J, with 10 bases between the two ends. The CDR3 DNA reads TGTGCCAGCAGCGCGGACAGTGGCTCTGGAAACACCATATATTTT. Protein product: CASSADSGSGNTIYF. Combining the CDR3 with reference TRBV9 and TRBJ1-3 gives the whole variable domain DSGVTQTPKHLITATGQRVTLRCSPRSGDLSVYWYQQSLDQGLQFLIQYYNGEERAKGNILERFSAQQFPDLHSELNLSSLELGDSALYFCASSADSGSGNTIYFGEGSWLTVV.

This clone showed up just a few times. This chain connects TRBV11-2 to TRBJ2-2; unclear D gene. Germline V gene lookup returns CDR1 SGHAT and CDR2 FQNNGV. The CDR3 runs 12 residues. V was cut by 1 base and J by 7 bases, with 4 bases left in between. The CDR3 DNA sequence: TGTGCCAGCAGCTTAGTGGTCGGGGAGCTGTTTTTT. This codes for CASSLVVGELFF. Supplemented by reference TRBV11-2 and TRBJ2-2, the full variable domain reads EAGVAQSPRYKIIEKRQSVAFWCNPISGHATLYWYQQILGQGPKLLIQFQNNGVVDDSQLPKDRFSAERLKGVDSTLKIQPAKLEDSAVYLCASSLVVGELFFGEGSRLTVL.